Following are 10 T cell receptor beta chains from one sample sequenced in a study of T cells after yellow fever vaccination. TCRdb reprocessed the 5' RACE reads via MiXCR and lists one record per CDR3 protein. The sample shows over 100,000 distinct CDR3 sequences, 6.5% to 9% of them seen only once. The source material was CD8+ T cells sorted from PBMCs, sampled 45 days after the yellow fever booster vaccination. The receptors come from a young man who received the YFV17D yellow fever vaccine.

This clonotype has at least ten counts. One junction end disagrees with the germline gene, perhaps due to a read error. The rearrangement joins TRBV7-9 to TRBJ2-7; D uncertain. This CDR3 is 12 amino acids long. Germline assignment: CDR1 SEHNR and CDR2 FQNEAQ (reference sequence). The CDR3 region is CASSLGSYEQYF. The CDR3 nucleotides read TGTGCCAGCAGTTTAGGCAGCTACGAGCAGTACTTC.

Ten or more counts support this clonotype. The chain couples TRBV12-3 or TRBV12-4 to TRBJ2-3, with a possible D match to TRBD2 (6 bases). Trimming stripped 7 bases from V and 4 bases from J, with 12 bases between. The CDR3 sequence is 13 residues long. The CDR3 nucleotides read TGTGCCAGCATGGTTAGCGGAGCAGATACGCAGTATTTT. Protein: CASMVSGADTQYF.

Ten or more counts support this clonotype. CDR3 region: CASSLTLAQEQYF. Here the CDR3 DNA reads TGTGCCAGCAGTTTGACGTTGGCCCAGGAGCAGTACTTC. This chain joins TRBV12-3 or TRBV12-4 and TRBJ2-7; D remains unclear. Trimming took 3 bases from V and 7 from J, leaving 13 bases between them. This CDR3 has 13 residues.

Comments on this clonotype: This may come from a read error, since a much larger clone is one base off. The chain employs TRBV27 and TRBJ2-6; 8 positions match TRBD2. The CDR3 spans 17 residues. Germline V gives CDR1 MNHEY, CDR2 SMNVEV (reference sequence). CDR3 nucleotides: TGTGCCAGCAGTTTCGCGGGGGGCCTCTCTGGGGCCAACGTCCCGACTTTC. It yields the protein CASSFAGGLSGANVPTF.

This clonotype was seen at least ten times. The chain is built from TRBV5-1 and TRBJ2-1; D gene uncertain. The V end was cut by 1 base, the J end by 0 bases, with 8 bases between. The germline V gene encodes CDR1 SGHRS and CDR2 YFSETQ. The CDR3 sequence is 15 residues long. The DNA for the CDR3 is TGCGCCAGCAGCTTGCGGCATAGCTCCTACAATGAGCAGTTCTTC. Translated, it gives CASSLRHSSYNEQFF.

This clonotype has a handful of counts. The chain carries TRBV7-3 and TRBJ2-3, with 9 bases that match TRBD2. CDR1 is SGHTA and CDR2 is FQGTGA in the germline V gene. V shed 7 bases, J shed 6 bases, and the junction held 11 bases outside the gene matches. The length of the CDR3 is 15 residues. The CDR3 DNA is TGTGCCAGCACCCTCCTAGCGGCGGGGGGGGATACGCAGTATTTT. Amino acid sequence: CASTLLAAGGDTQYF. Full variable domain (remainder filled in from reference TRBV7-3 and TRBJ2-3): GAGVSQTPSNKVTEKGKYVELRCDPISGHTALYWYRQSLGQGPEFLIYFQGTGAADDSGLPNDRFFAVRPEGSVSTLKIQRTERGDSAVYLCASTLLAAGGDTQYFGPGTRLTVL.

Only a few counts were recorded for this clonotype. This sequence joins TRBV24-1 and TRBJ2-1; no clear D. The CDR3 is 15 amino acids. The ends were cut back, 0 bases at V and 8 bases at J, with 13 bases in the middle. Per germline, CDR1 KGHDR and CDR2 SFDVKD. Here the CDR3 reads CATSDLGEKSYEQFF. The CDR3 DNA follows: TGTGCCACCAGTGATTTGGGTGAAAAGAGCTATGAGCAGTTCTTC.

This clonotype was seen repeatedly, ten times or more. The chain has TRBV5-1 and TRBJ2-7, with D unclear. V was trimmed by 4 bases and J by 2 bases, leaving 16 bases between them. Germline lookup yields CDR1 SGHRS and CDR2 YFSETQ. This CDR3 contains 15 residues. The CDR3 reads CASSPPSSGTYEQYF. CDR3 nucleotide sequence: TGCGCCAGCAGCCCACCCTCTTCGGGTACCTACGAGCAGTACTTC.

This clonotype was counted ten times or more. V is TRBV12-3 or TRBV12-4 and J is TRBJ2-3; 9 bases agree with TRBD1. With 6 bases clipped from V and 0 bases from J, the junction kept 10 bases outside the gene matches. The CDR3 contains 17 residues. The CDR3 here is CASRGTGYELSTDTQYF. CDR3 nucleotide sequence: TGTGCCAGCAGAGGGACAGGGTATGAGTTGAGCACAGATACGCAGTATTTT.

V usage is TRBV2 and J usage is TRBJ2-2; D ambiguous. The CDR3 length is 17 residues. V was pared by 11 bases and J by 1 base, with 23 bases between. Germline CDR1 is SNHLY and CDR2 is FYNNEI. The CDR3: CAFSFLLNLKNTGELFF. Written as DNA, the CDR3 is TGTGCCTTCAGTTTTCTACTGAATCTTAAGAACACCGGGGAGCTGTTTTTT.